The 2 T cell receptor beta chains presented below share a single source sample, sequenced in a study of cytomegalovirus exposure and HLA in healthy donors. Researchers ran the PCR with 60 Vbeta and 13 Jbeta primers. Clones were sequenced by immunoSEQ multiplex PCR, and TCRdb holds only the in-frame ones, with some missing. The sample carries around 160,000 clones, over 80% recorded once. The sequencing sample was made of PBMCs. Every receptor here comes from a woman younger than 35 in good health and CMV-seronegative.

This chain links TRBV15 with TRBJ2-7; no definite D call. The V gene lost 1 base and the J gene lost 6 bases, with 22 bases spanning the gap. Germline loops: CDR1 LNHNV, CDR2 YYDKDF (reference sequence). This CDR3 has 17 amino acids. The CDR3, as DNA: TGTGCCACCAGCAGAGTTCGAGCGTTTCGTCGAGGCAGCGAGCAGTACTTC. Its protein product is CATSRVRAFRRGSEQYF.

This clone has only one observation. V is TRBV5-1 and J is TRBJ2-2, with TRBD1 identical over 9 bases. The CDR3 runs 15 residues. The trim removed 4 bases at V and 4 bases at J, leaving 5 bases unmatched. CDR1 SGHRS and CDR2 YFSETQ come from the germline V gene. The CDR3 loop reads CASSASGQGTGELFF. The CDR3 coding sequence is TGCGCCAGCAGCGCCTCGGGACAGGGCACCGGGGAGCTGTTTTTT.